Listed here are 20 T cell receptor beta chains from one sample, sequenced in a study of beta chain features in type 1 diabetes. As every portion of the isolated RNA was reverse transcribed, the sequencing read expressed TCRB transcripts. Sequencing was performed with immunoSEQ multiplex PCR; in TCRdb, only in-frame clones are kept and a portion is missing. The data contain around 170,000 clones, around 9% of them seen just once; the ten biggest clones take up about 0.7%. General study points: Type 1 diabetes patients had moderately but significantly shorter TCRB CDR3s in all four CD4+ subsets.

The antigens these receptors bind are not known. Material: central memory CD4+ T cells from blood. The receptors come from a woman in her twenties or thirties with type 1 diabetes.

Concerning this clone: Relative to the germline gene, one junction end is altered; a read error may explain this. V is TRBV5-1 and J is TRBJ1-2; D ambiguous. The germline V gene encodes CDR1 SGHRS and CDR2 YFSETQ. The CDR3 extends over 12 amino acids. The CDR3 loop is CASSPGRGSGDF. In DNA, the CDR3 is TGCGCCAGCAGCCCGGGGAGAGGTTCGGGAGACTTC.

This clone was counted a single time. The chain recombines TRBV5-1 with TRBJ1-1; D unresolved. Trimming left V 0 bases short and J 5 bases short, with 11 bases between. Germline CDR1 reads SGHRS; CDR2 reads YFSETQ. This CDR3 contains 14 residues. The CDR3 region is CASSLDRSRTEAFF. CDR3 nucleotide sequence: TGCGCCAGCAGCTTGGACAGATCACGGACTGAAGCTTTCTTT.

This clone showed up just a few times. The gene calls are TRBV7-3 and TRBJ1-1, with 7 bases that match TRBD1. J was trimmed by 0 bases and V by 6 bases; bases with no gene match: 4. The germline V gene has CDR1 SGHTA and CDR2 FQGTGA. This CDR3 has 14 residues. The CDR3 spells CASRSGQVNTEAFF. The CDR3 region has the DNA TGTGCCAGCAGGTCCGGACAGGTGAACACTGAAGCTTTCTTT. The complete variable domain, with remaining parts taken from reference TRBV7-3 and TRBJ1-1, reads GAGVSQTPSNKVTEKGKYVELRCDPISGHTALYWYRQSLGQGPEFLIYFQGTGAADDSGLPNDRFFAVRPEGSVSTLKIQRTERGDSAVYLCASRSGQVNTEAFFGQGTRLTVV.

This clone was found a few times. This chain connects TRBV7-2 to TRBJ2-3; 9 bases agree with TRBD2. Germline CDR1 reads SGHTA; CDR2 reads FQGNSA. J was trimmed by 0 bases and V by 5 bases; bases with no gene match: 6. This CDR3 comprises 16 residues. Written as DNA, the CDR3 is TGTGCCAGCAGCGTAGGACTAGCGAGGAGCACAGATACGCAGTATTTT. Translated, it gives CASSVGLARSTDTQYF.

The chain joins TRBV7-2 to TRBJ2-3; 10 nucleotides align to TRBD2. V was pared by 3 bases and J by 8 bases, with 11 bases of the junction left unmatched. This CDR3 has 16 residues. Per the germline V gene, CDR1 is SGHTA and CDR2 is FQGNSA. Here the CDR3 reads CASSFGASGSSGTQYF. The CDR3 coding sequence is TGTGCCAGCAGCTTCGGAGCTAGCGGGAGTAGCGGTACGCAGTATTTT.

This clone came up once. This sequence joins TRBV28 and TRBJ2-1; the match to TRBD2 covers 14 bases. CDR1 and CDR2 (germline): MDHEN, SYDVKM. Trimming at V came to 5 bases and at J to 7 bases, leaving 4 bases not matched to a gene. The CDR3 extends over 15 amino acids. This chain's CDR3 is CASSRLAGGRNEQFF. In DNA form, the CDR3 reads TGTGCCAGCAGTCGACTAGCGGGAGGGAGGAATGAGCAGTTCTTC.

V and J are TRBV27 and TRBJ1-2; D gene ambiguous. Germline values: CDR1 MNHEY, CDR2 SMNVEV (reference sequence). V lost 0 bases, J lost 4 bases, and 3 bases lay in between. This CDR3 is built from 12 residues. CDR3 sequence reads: CASSLSGYGYTF. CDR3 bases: TGTGCCAGCAGTTTATCCGGCTATGGCTACACCTTC.

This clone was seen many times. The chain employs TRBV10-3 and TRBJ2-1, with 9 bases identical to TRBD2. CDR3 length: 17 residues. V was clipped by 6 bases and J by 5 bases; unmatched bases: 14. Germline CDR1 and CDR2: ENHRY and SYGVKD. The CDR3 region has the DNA TGTGCCATCAGCCTGGGTAGCGGGAGAGGAGGGAACAATGAGCAGTTCTTC. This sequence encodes CAISLGSGRGGNNEQFF.

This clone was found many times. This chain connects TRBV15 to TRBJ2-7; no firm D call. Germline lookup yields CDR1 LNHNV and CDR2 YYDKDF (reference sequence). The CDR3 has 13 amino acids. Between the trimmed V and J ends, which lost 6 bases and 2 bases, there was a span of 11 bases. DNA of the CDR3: TGTGCCACCAGTCGAGCGCCAACCTACGAGCAGTACTTC. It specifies CATSRAPTYEQYF.

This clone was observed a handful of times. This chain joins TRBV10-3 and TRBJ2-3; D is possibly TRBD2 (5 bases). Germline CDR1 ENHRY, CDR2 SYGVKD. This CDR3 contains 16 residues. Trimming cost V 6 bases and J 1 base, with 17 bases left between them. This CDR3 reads CAISDGPGGRTDTQYF. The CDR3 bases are TGTGCCATCAGCGACGGCCCGGGCGGGCGCACAGATACGCAGTATTTT.

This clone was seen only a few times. The CDR3 nucleotides read TGCGCCAGCAGCACAGGGACTAGCGGGATTGAGCAGTTCTTC. It is translated as CASSTGTSGIEQFF. The rearrangement joins TRBV5-1 to TRBJ2-1, with 13 bases identical to TRBD2. Germline CDR1 is SGHRS and CDR2 is YFSETQ. There are 14 residues in the CDR3. With 4 bases clipped from V and 9 bases from J, the junction kept 4 bases outside the gene matches.

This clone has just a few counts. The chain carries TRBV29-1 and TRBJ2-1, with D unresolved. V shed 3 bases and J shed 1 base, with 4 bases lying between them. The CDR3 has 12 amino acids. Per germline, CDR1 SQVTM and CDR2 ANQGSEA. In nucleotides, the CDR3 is TGCAGCGTTGATCAATCCTACAATGAGCAGTTCTTC. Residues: CSVDQSYNEQFF.

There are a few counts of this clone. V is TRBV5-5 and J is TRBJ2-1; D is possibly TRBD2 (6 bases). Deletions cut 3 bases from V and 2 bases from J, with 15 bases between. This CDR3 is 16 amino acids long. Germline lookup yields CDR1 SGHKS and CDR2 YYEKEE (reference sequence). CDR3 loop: CASSSSLAPTYNEQFF. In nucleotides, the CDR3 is TGTGCCAGCAGCTCTTCCCTAGCGCCCACCTACAATGAGCAGTTCTTC.

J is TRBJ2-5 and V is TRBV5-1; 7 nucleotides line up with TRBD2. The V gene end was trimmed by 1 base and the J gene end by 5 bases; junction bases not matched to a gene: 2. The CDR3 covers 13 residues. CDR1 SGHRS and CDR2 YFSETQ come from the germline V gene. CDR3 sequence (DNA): TGCGCCAGCAGCTTGCTCGGGGGGGAGACCCAGTACTTC. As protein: CASSLLGGETQYF.

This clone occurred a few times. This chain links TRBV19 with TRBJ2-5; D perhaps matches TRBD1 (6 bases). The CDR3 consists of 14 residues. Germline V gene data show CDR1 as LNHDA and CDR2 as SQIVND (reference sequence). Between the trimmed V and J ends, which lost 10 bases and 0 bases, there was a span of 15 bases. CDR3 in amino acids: CATLDSGHQETQYF. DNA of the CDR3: TGTGCCACCCTGGACAGCGGCCACCAAGAGACCCAGTACTTC.

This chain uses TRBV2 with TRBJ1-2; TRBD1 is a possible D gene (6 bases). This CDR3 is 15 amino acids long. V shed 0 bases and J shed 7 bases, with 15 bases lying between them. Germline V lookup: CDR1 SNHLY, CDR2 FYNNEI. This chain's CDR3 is CASSEARAGARGYTF. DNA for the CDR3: TGTGCCAGCAGTGAAGCGCGTGCAGGGGCACGTGGCTACACCTTC.

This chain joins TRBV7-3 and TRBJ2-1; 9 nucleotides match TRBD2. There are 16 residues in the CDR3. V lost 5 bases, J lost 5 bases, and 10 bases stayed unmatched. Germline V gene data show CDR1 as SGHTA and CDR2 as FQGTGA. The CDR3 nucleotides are TGTGCCAGCAGCCTCAATAGCGGGAGTAACCACAATGAGCAGTTCTTC. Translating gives CASSLNSGSNHNEQFF.

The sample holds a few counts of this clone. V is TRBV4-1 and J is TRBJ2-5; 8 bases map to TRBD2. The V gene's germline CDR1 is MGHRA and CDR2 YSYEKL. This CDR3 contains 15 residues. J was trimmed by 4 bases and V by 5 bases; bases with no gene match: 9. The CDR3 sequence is CASSDPGLAGETQYF. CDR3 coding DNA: TGCGCCAGCAGCGACCCGGGGCTAGCGGGAGAGACCCAGTACTTC.

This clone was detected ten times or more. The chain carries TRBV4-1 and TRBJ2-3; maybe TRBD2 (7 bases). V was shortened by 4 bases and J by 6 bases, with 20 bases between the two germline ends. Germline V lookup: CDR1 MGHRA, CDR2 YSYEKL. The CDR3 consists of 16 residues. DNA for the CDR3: TGCGCCAGCAGCCGTACCAACTCGGGGGGCGGGGATACGCAGTATTTT. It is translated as CASSRTNSGGGDTQYF.

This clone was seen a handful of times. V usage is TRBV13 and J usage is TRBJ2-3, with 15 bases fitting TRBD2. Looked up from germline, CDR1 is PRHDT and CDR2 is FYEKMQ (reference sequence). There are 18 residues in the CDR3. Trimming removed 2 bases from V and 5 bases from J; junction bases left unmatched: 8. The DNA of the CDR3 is TGTGCCAGCAGCTTAAAAGGACTAGCGGGAGGGATTGGAGATACGCAGTATTTT. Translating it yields CASSLKGLAGGIGDTQYF. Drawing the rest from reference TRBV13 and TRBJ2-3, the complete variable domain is AAGVIQSPRHLIKEKRETATLKCYPIPRHDTVYWYQQGPGQDPQFLISFYEKMQSDKGSIPDRFSAQQFSDYHSELNMSSLELGDSALYFCASSLKGLAGGIGDTQYFGPGTRLTVL.